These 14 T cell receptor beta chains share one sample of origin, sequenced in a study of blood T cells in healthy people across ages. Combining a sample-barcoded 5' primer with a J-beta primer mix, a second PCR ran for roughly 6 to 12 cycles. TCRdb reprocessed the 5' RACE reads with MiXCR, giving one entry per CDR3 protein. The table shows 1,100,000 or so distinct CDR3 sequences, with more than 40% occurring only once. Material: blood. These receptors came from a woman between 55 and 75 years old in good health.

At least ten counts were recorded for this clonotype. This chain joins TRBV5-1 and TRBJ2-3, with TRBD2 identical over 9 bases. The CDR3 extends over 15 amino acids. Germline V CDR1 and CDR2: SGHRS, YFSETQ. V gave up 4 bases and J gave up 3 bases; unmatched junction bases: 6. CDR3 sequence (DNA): TGCGCCAGCAGCCCGGGGACTAGCAGGACAGATACGCAGTATTTT. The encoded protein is CASSPGTSRTDTQYF. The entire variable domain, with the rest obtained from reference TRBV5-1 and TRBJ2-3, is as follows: KAGVTQTPRYLIKTRGQQVTLSCSPISGHRSVSWYQQTPGQGLQFLFEYFSETQRNKGNFPGRFSGRQFSNSRSEMNVSTLELGDSALYLCASSPGTSRTDTQYFGPGTRLTVL.

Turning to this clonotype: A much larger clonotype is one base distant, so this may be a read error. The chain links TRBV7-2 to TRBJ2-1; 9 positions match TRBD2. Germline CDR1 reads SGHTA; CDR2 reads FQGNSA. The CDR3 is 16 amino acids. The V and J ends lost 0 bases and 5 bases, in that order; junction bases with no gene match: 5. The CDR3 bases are TGTGCCAGCAGCTTAGCGGCGGGAGGGACCCACAATGAGCAGTTCTTC. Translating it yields CASSLAAGGTHNEQFF.

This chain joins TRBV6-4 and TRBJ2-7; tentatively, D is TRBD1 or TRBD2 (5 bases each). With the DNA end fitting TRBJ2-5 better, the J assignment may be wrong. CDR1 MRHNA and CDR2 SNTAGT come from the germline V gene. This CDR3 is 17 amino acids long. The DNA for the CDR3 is TGTGCCAGCAGTGACCCGGTGGGGCGGGCATCTCCAGAGACCCAGTACTTC. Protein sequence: CASSDPVGRASPETQYF.

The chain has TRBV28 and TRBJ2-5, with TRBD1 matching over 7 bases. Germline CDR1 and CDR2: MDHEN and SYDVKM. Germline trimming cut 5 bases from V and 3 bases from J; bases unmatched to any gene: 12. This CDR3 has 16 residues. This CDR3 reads CASSHPTGNLEETQYF. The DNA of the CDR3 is TGTGCCAGCAGTCACCCGACAGGGAATTTAGAAGAGACCCAGTACTTC.

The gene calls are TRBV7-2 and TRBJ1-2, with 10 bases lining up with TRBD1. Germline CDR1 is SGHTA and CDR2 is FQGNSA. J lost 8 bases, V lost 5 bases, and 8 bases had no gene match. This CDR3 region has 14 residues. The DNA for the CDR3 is TGTGCCAGCAGCCCTATGACAGGGGGCTGGGGCTACACCTTC. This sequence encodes CASSPMTGGWGYTF.

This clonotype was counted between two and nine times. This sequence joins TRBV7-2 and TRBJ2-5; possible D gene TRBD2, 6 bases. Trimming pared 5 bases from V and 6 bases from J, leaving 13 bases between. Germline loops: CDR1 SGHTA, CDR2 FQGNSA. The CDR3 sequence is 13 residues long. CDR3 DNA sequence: TGTGCCAGCAGCCACGGGACTTGGAAGACCCAGTACTTC. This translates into CASSHGTWKTQYF.

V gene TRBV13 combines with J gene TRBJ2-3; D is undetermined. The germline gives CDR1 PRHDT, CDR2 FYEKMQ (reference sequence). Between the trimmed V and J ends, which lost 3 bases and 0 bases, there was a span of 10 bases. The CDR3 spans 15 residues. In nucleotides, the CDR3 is TGTGCCAGCAGCTTCTCCCTGACTAGCACAGATACGCAGTATTTT. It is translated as CASSFSLTSTDTQYF.

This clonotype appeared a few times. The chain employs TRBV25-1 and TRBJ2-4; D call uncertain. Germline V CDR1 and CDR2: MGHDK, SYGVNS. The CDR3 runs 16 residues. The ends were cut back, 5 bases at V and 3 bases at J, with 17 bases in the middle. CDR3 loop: CASSPSKDSGKNIQYF. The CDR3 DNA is TGTGCCAGCAGTCCGTCAAAGGATTCCGGCAAAAACATTCAGTACTTC.

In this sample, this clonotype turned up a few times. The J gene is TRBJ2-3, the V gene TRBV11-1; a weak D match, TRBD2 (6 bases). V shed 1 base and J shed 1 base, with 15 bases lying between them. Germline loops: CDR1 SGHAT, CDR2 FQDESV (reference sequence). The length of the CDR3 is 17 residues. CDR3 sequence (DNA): TGTGCCAGCAGCTTAGAACAGCCGGGAGCTGGCACAGATACGCAGTATTTT. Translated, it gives CASSLEQPGAGTDTQYF.

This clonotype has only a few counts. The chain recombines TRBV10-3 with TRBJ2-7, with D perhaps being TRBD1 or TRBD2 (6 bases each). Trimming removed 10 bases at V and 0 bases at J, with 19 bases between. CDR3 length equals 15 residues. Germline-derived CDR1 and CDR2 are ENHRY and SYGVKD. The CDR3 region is CASKEGGLNSYEQYF. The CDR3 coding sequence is TGTGCCAGCAAAGAGGGGGGTCTGAACTCCTACGAGCAGTACTTC.

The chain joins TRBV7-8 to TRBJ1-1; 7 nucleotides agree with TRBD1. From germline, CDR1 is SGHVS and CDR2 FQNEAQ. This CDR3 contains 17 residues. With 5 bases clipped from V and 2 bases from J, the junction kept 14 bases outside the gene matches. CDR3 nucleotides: TGTGCCAGCAGCCCCGACAGGGTTCCCCTGAGTAACACTGAAGCTTTCTTT. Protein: CASSPDRVPLSNTEAFF.

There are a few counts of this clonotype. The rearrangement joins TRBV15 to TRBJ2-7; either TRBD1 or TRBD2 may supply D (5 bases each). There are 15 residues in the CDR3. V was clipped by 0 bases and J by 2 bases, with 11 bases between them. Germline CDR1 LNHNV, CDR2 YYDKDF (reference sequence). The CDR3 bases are TGTGCCACCAGCAGAGATGAAAGGGGAGCCTACGAGCAGTACTTC. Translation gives CATSRDERGAYEQYF.

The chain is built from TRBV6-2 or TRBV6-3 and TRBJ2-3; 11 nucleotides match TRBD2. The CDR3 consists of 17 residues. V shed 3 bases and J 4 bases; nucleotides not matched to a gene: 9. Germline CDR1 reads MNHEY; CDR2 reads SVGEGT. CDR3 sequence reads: CASSYVLAGVYPDTQYF. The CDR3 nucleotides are TGTGCCAGCAGTTATGTACTAGCGGGAGTGTATCCAGATACGCAGTATTTT.

The CDR3 DNA is TGCAGCGTTGCGGGAGTTGACGGAACCTACGAGCAGTACTTC. Its translation is CSVAGVDGTYEQYF. The chain joins TRBV29-1 to TRBJ2-7, with TRBD2 as a possible D gene (6 bases). CDR3 size: 14 residues. Germline CDR1 and CDR2: SQVTM and ANQGSEA. V was shortened by 4 bases and J by 2 bases, with 15 bases between the two germline ends.